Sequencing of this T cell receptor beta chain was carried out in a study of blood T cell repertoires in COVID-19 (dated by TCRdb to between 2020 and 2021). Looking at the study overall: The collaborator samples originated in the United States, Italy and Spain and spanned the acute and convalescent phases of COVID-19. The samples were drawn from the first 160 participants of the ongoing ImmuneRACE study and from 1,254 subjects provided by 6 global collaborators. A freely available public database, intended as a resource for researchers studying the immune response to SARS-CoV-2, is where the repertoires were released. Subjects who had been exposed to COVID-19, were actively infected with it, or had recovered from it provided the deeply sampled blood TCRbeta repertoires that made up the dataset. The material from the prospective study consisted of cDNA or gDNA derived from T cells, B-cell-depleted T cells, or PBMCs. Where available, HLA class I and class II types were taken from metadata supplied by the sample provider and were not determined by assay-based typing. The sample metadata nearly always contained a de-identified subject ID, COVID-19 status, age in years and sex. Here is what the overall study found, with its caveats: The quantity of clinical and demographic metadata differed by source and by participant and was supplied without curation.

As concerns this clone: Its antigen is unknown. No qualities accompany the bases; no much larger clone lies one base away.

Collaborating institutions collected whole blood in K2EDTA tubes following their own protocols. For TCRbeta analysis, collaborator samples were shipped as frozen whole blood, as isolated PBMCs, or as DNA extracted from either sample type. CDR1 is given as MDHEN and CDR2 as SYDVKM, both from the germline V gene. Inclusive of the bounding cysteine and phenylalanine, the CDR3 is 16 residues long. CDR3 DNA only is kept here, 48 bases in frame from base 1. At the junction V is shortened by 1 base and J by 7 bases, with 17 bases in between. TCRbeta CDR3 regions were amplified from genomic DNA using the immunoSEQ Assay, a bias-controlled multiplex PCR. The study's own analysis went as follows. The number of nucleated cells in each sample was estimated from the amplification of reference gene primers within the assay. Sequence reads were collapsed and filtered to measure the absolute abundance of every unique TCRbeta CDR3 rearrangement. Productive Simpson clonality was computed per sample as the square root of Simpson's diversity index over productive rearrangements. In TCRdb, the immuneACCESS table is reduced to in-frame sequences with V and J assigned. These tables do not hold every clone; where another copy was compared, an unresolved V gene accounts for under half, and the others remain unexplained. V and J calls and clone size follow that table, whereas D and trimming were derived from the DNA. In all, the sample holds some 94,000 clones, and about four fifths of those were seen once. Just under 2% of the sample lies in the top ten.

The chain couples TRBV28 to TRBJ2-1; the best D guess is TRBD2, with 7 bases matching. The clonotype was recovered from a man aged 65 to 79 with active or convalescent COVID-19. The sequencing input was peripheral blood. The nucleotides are TGTGCCAGCAGTTTATTTCAGGGGAGGGGAGGGAATGAGCAGTTCTTC. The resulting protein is CASSLFQGRGGNEQFF.